This TCR beta chain appears in the sequencing data of a study of CD8+CD57+ T cells in acquired aplastic anemia. A note on this clonotype: An end of the junction differs from the germline gene, which may be a read error.

Germline CDR1 ENHRY, CDR2 SYGVKD. The CDR3 runs to 16 residues. The template for TCR beta VDJ and CDR3 sequence profiling was genomic DNA. Via MiXCR, TCRdb re-called the reads, giving one row per CDR3 protein. Found here are around 290,000 distinct CDR3 sequences, roughly 61% of them singletons; the top ten hold approximately 1.2%. It was patients with CD8+CD57+ cell expansion by flow cytometry who were chosen for sequencing. The clonotype comes from a human donor with aplastic anemia. Sequenced material: sorted CD4+, CD8+, or CD8+CD57+ T cells (not recorded which) from PBMCs. This sequence joins TRBV10-3 and TRBJ1-5; D call uncertain. CDR3 coding DNA: TGTGCCACCAGTGAGCCAGTAGGGCAGAGCAATCAGCCCCAGCATTTT. As protein: CATSEPVGQSNQPQHF.